The 31 T cell receptor beta chains presented below share a single source sample, sequenced in a study of identical twins. TCRdb recomputed calls from the 5' RACE reads with MiXCR, one row per CDR3 protein. The data contain 700,000 or so distinct CDR3 sequences, less than 10% of them singletons. This sample also appeared in a second study, on yellow fever vaccine responses in identical twins.

The sequenced sample consisted of PBMCs. All receptors derive from a woman aged 18-35 years in good health.

This clonotype turned up a few times. V is TRBV4-2 and J is TRBJ1-1; D is undetermined. The germline gives CDR1 LGHNA, CDR2 YNFKEQ. V gave up 0 bases and J gave up 7 bases, with 9 bases separating them. The length of the CDR3 is 13 residues. The CDR3 loop is CASSQDLDGEAFF. The CDR3 region has the DNA TGTGCCAGCAGCCAAGATCTCGACGGTGAAGCTTTCTTT.

This clonotype has just a few counts. The chain employs TRBV10-2 and TRBJ2-5, with 9 bases matching TRBD2. Germline CDR1 and CDR2: WSHSY and SAAADI. This CDR3 region has 15 residues. Trimming took 5 bases from V and 1 from J; bases not matched to a gene: 5. Here the CDR3 reads CASSRLAGTQETQYF. As DNA, the CDR3 is TGCGCCAGCAGTCGGCTAGCGGGAACCCAAGAGACCCAGTACTTC.

In its sample, this clonotype was seen many times. CDR3 in amino acids: CASSSAGQSGSPLHF. In DNA form, the CDR3 reads TGTGCCAGCAGCTCCGCCGGACAGTCGGGGTCACCCCTCCACTTT. V gene TRBV7-2 combines with J gene TRBJ1-6; possibly TRBD1 for D (6 bases). This CDR3 spans 15 amino acids. The V gene's germline CDR1 is SGHTA and CDR2 FQGNSA. Trimming took 4 bases from V and 10 from J, leaving 17 bases between them.

This clonotype was observed a few times. The gene calls are TRBV24-1 and TRBJ2-1, with a tentative D call TRBD2 (6 bases). Trimming stripped 6 bases from V and 7 bases from J, with 18 bases between. The germline V gene encodes CDR1 KGHDR and CDR2 SFDVKD. The CDR3 length is 15 residues. The CDR3 loop is CATSLLGGDVNEQFF. CDR3 DNA sequence: TGTGCCACCAGTTTGTTGGGCGGGGACGTAAATGAGCAGTTCTTC.

This clonotype was counted between two and nine times. The chain uses TRBV14 and TRBJ2-1; no definite D call. Germline CDR1 and CDR2: SGHDN and FVKESK. This CDR3 has 15 amino acids. V lost 0 bases to trimming and J lost 7 bases, with 13 bases between them. The CDR3 sequence: CASSQESLVGNEQFF. CDR3 coding DNA: TGTGCCAGCAGCCAAGAATCCCTTGTGGGGAATGAGCAGTTCTTC.

The chain links TRBV9 to TRBJ2-1; D call uncertain. The CDR3 has 12 residues. V was cut by 0 bases and J by 10 bases, with 8 bases left in between. The V gene's germline CDR1 is SGDLS and CDR2 YYNGEE. The CDR3 region has the DNA TGTGCCAGCAGCGTAGGATCCTTGGAGCAGTTCTTC. Its translation: CASSVGSLEQFF.

The V gene is TRBV7-9, the J gene TRBJ2-1, with 7 bases lining up with TRBD2. The CDR3 totals 15 residues. The V and J ends lost 4 bases and 5 bases, in that order; junction bases with no gene match: 8. CDR1 SEHNR and CDR2 FQNEAQ come from the germline V gene (reference sequence). The DNA of the CDR3 is TGTGCCAGCAGCTCCGGGTTCCTAGCGGACAATGAGCAGTTCTTC. Protein sequence: CASSSGFLADNEQFF.

The genes are TRBV4-3 and TRBJ2-7; no definite D call. Germline CDR1 and CDR2: LGHNA and YSLEER. The CDR3 is 15 amino acids. V lost 3 bases to trimming and J lost 2 bases, with 14 bases between them. The CDR3 sequence is CASSQDLADPYEQYF. DNA for the CDR3: TGCGCCAGCAGCCAGGATTTGGCAGACCCCTACGAGCAGTACTTC.

The rearrangement uses TRBV10-3 and TRBJ2-3; 9 nucleotides align to TRBD2. Germline lookup yields CDR1 ENHRY and CDR2 SYGVKD. V shed 10 bases, J shed 2 bases, and the junction held 16 bases outside the gene matches. This CDR3 region has 17 residues. The CDR3 spells CATAGAGGQRYTDTQYF. For the CDR3, the DNA is TGTGCCACCGCTGGGGCGGGAGGGCAGAGGTACACAGATACGCAGTATTTT.

The sample holds a few counts of this clonotype. V usage is TRBV7-4 and J usage is TRBJ2-5, with a weak D call TRBD2 (6 bases). Germline CDR1 SGHVT, CDR2 SQSDAQ. The germline V and J ends were trimmed by 0 bases and 1 base, with 9 bases remaining between them. CDR3 length equals 15 residues. CDR3 in amino acids: CASSLAGRAQETQYF. DNA of the CDR3: TGTGCCAGCAGCTTAGCCGGGAGAGCCCAAGAGACCCAGTACTTC.

The chain uses TRBV11-2 and TRBJ2-1; perhaps TRBD2 as D (6 bases). The CDR3 is 13 residues long. V lost 8 bases and J 3 bases, leaving 11 bases between the germline ends. Germline V gives CDR1 SGHAT, CDR2 FQNNGV. The CDR3: CASLALLYNEQFF. As DNA, the CDR3 is TGTGCCAGCCTAGCGTTACTCTACAATGAGCAGTTCTTC.

The V call is TRBV6-1, the J call TRBJ2-1; TRBD2 matches at 15 bases. CDR1 and CDR2 (germline): MNHNS, SASEGT. J lost 7 bases, V lost 6 bases, and 10 bases had no gene match. This CDR3 region has 17 residues. DNA of the CDR3: TGTGCCAGCAGGGGTCCCGGGACTAGCGGGGGGAGGAATGAGCAGTTCTTC. It encodes CASRGPGTSGGRNEQFF.

V and J are TRBV6-1 and TRBJ1-5; D call uncertain. V was clipped by 6 bases and J by 1 base, with 10 bases between them. CDR1 is MNHNS, CDR2 SASEGT, per germline. The CDR3 extends over 14 amino acids. The CDR3 spells CASRGVGSNQPQHF. In nucleotides, the CDR3 is TGTGCCAGCAGGGGAGTTGGAAGCAATCAGCCCCAGCATTTT.

This clonotype turned up a few times. The gene calls are TRBV5-1 and TRBJ1-3; maybe TRBD1 (5 bases). CDR1 and CDR2 (germline): SGHRS, YFSETQ. The CDR3 is made up of 15 amino acids. Trimming cost V 0 bases and J 4 bases, with 11 bases left between them. The CDR3 DNA reads TGCGCCAGCAGCTTGGAAGGCGACAGCGGAAACACCATATATTTT. Translation gives CASSLEGDSGNTIYF.

This clonotype was detected only a few times. CDR3: CASSGLAGGLRGGELFF. CDR3 DNA sequence: TGCGCCAGCAGTGGGTTAGCGGGAGGCTTACGCGGCGGGGAGCTGTTTTTT. This chain uses TRBV10-2 with TRBJ2-2, with 10 bases that match TRBD2. The germline V gene has CDR1 WSHSY and CDR2 SAAADI. The CDR3 spans 17 residues. Unmatched junction bases numbered 12, after V lost 4 bases and J lost 7 bases.

V gene TRBV9 combines with J gene TRBJ2-5, with D uncertain. Trimming took 4 bases from V and 3 from J, leaving 16 bases between them. CDR1 SGDLS and CDR2 YYNGEE come from the germline V gene. CDR3 length: 15 residues. CDR3 nucleotide sequence: TGTGCCAGCAGCCCCGGGTCGCAGTTAAAAGAGACCCAGTACTTC. Protein product: CASSPGSQLKETQYF.

The J gene is TRBJ2-7, the V gene TRBV20-1; 9 bases fit TRBD1. The CDR3 is made up of 15 amino acids. CDR1 is DFQATT, CDR2 SNEGSKA, per germline (reference sequence). V dropped 0 bases and J dropped 6; count of bases not matched to a gene: 9. The CDR3 protein is CSARDGGTGIPEQYF. The CDR3 DNA sequence: TGCAGTGCTAGAGATGGTGGGACAGGGATACCCGAGCAGTACTTC.

Only a few counts were recorded for this clonotype. CDR3 bases: TGCGCCAGCAGCTACGACAGGGTCCATGAGCAGTTCTTC. Its translation: CASSYDRVHEQFF. This rearrangement joins TRBV5-1 to TRBJ2-1; 7 bases are shared with TRBD1. The CDR3 contains 13 residues. Germline CDR1 SGHRS, CDR2 YFSETQ. The V and J ends lost 3 bases and 8 bases, in that order; junction bases with no gene match: 5.

This clonotype was seen a handful of times. This sequence joins TRBV9 and TRBJ2-2; 8 positions match TRBD1. J was trimmed by 6 bases and V by 0 bases; bases with no gene match: 10. The CDR3 is 17 residues long. Per the germline V gene, CDR1 is SGDLS and CDR2 is YYNGEE. The CDR3 coding sequence is TGTGCCAGCAGCGTAGCTGGGACAGGAAGGAGATCCGGGGAGCTGTTTTTT. Its translation is CASSVAGTGRRSGELFF. The full variable domain, in which reference TRBV9 and TRBJ2-2 provide the parts outside the CDR3, is DSGVTQTPKHLITATGQRVTLRCSPRSGDLSVYWYQQSLDQGLQFLIQYYNGEERAKGNILERFSAQQFPDLHSELNLSSLELGDSALYFCASSVAGTGRRSGELFFGEGSRLTVL.

The chain is built from TRBV5-8 and TRBJ1-5; tentatively, D is TRBD1 (6 bases). V was clipped by 4 bases and J by 6 bases, with 14 bases between them. The CDR3 has 14 residues. Germline CDR1 and CDR2: SGHTS and YDEGEE. This CDR3 reads CASSTWTVPQPQHF. The CDR3, as DNA: TGTGCCAGCAGCACCTGGACAGTCCCTCAGCCCCAGCATTTT.

The V call is TRBV6-1, the J call TRBJ2-5, with TRBD1 matching over 7 bases. The CDR3 is 15 amino acids. The ends lost 5 bases at V and 1 base at J; junction bases unmatched: 7. Germline CDR1 reads MNHNS; CDR2 reads SASEGT. The CDR3 sequence: CASSTRQGLQETQYF. As DNA, the CDR3 is TGTGCCAGCAGTACAAGACAGGGCCTCCAAGAGACCCAGTACTTC.

The V gene is TRBV5-1, the J gene TRBJ2-3; 8 nucleotides agree with TRBD2. The CDR3 is 14 amino acids. The V gene's germline CDR1 is SGHRS and CDR2 YFSETQ. V trimming: 5 bases; J trimming: 4 bases; junction bases outside the gene matches: 6. Here the CDR3 DNA reads TGCGCCAGCAGAATGGGACTAGATCCAGATACGCAGTATTTT. Protein: CASRMGLDPDTQYF.

This clonotype appeared a few times. The chain uses TRBV4-2 and TRBJ1-5; a possible D gene is TRBD1 (5 bases). The CDR3 is 15 residues long. V lost 0 bases and J lost 1, with 7 bases in between. Germline V gene lookup returns CDR1 LGHNA and CDR2 YNFKEQ. The CDR3 is CASSQDEGSNQPQHF. The CDR3 DNA sequence: TGTGCCAGCAGCCAAGACGAGGGGAGCAATCAGCCCCAGCATTTT.

The rearrangement links TRBV7-2 to TRBJ1-5, with D perhaps TRBD1 (5 bases). V was pared by 5 bases and J by 9 bases, with 14 bases between. CDR1 is SGHTA, CDR2 FQGNSA, per germline. This CDR3 has 13 amino acids. The CDR3 nucleotides read TGTGCCAGCAGCCCTGACCCGGGGGGGCCCCAGCATTTT. Its translation: CASSPDPGGPQHF.

The V call is TRBV4-3, the J call TRBJ1-2; 8 bases fit TRBD1. Germline-derived CDR1 and CDR2 are LGHNA and YSLEER. V was pared by 0 bases and J by 4 bases, with 4 bases of the junction left unmatched. The CDR3 has 15 amino acids. CDR3 coding DNA: TGCGCCAGCAGCCAAGAGGCAGGGGGCTCCTATGGCTACACCTTC. Translated: CASSQEAGGSYGYTF.

This clonotype was recorded at least ten times. The V call is TRBV20-1, the J call TRBJ2-7; perhaps TRBD1 as D (6 bases). The V end was cut by 5 bases, the J end by 0 bases, with 8 bases between. Looked up from germline, CDR1 is DFQATT and CDR2 is SNEGSKA (reference sequence). The CDR3 loop spans 12 amino acids. The CDR3 reads CSAPDSSYEQYF. The DNA of the CDR3 is TGCAGTGCTCCGGACAGCTCCTACGAGCAGTACTTC.

This clonotype was found many times. The gene calls are TRBV5-1 and TRBJ2-4; D not certain. The CDR3 has 18 amino acids. V was clipped by 4 bases and J by 0 bases, with 20 bases between them. The germline V gene encodes CDR1 SGHRS and CDR2 YFSETQ. CDR3 sequence (DNA): TGCGCCAGCAGCGCTCGTCCAAAAACAGAGTTAGCCAAAAACATTCAGTACTTC. Translating gives CASSARPKTELAKNIQYF.

The chain recombines TRBV20-1 with TRBJ1-1; D not certain. This CDR3 spans 14 amino acids. V lost 8 bases to trimming and J lost 0 bases, with 16 bases between them. Germline V lookup: CDR1 DFQATT, CDR2 SNEGSKA (reference sequence). CDR3 residues: CSTNSRSLNTEAFF. CDR3 nucleotide sequence: TGCAGTACGAACAGCCGTTCCTTGAACACTGAAGCTTTCTTT.

The CDR3 coding sequence is TGCGCCAGCAGCCCGGGGGCTTTCTACAATGAGCAGTTCTTC. Translating it yields CASSPGAFYNEQFF. V usage is TRBV4-3 and J usage is TRBJ2-1; TRBD1 or TRBD2 may be the D gene (6 bases each). The germline CDR1 and CDR2 sequences are LGHNA and YSLEER. This CDR3 has 14 residues. Trimming took off 4 bases at V and 3 bases at J, with 10 bases between the two ends.

J is TRBJ2-7 and V is TRBV7-6; 10 bases agree with TRBD2. This CDR3 is 19 amino acids long. Germline V gene sequence: CDR1 SGHVS, CDR2 FNYEAQ. The trim removed 1 base at V and 5 bases at J, leaving 17 bases unmatched. CDR3 residues: CASSLDSVTSGTPYDEQYF. CDR3 sequence (DNA): TGTGCCAGCAGCTTAGACTCGGTAACTAGCGGGACCCCATATGACGAGCAGTACTTC.

This clonotype was counted between two and nine times. This chain uses TRBV5-1 with TRBJ2-3, with 13 bases matching TRBD2. From germline, CDR1 is SGHRS and CDR2 YFSETQ. Germline trimming cut 3 bases from V and 7 bases from J; bases unmatched to any gene: 8. The CDR3 extends over 16 amino acids. CDR3 nucleotides: TGCGCCAGCAGCTCCGGAGGACTAGCGGGGGAATATACGCAGTATTTT. Translated, it gives CASSSGGLAGEYTQYF.